This is a list of T cell receptor beta chains from one sample in a study of T cell changes during pregnancy in multiple sclerosis. Produced via immunoSEQ multiplex PCR; TCRdb's table is partial and in-frame only. Of about 64,000 clones detected, 80% to 95% appear once; the ten largest clones hold 1.4%. Sequencing was performed on peripheral blood, taken in the second trimester of pregnancy. These receptors originate from a female donor with multiple sclerosis, enrolled in a pregnancy study. The CDR3 runs from the conserved cysteine through the conserved F or W. D genes are given only for firm matches. Size is omitted from some rows. Given values are once, few, many or a class for expanded clones.

>few|TRBJ2-5|TRBV5-1|TRBD2
CASSLASGYQETQYF
TGCGCCAGCAGCTTGGCTAGCGGGTACCAAGAGACCCAGTACTTC
>NA|TRBJ2-7|TRBV28|TRBD1
CASSRYRDSTYEQYF
TGTGCCAGCAGTAGATACCGGGACAGTACCTACGAGCAGTACTTC
>NA|TRBJ1-2|TRBV4-1|NA
CASSQAGLHTF
TGCGCCAGCAGCCAAGCGGGTCTACACACCTTC
>NA|TRBJ1-2|TRBV6-1|NA
CASSPGEHYGYTF
TGTGCCAGTTCACCGGGAGAGCACTATGGCTACACCTTC
>NA|TRBJ2-2|TRBV19|TRBD2
CATKRDSGTGELFF
TGTGCCACCAAGCGGGACTCGGGCACCGGGGAGCTGTTTTTT
>NA|TRBJ2-1|TRBV28|TRBD2
CASSPFGSGREGNNEQFF
TGTGCCAGCAGTCCCTTCGGTAGCGGGAGAGAGGGGAACAATGAGCAGTTCTTC
>NA|TRBJ2-1|TRBV29-1|NA
CSVEVWGNLYNEQFF
TGCAGCGTTGAAGTCTGGGGCAACCTCTACAATGAGCAGTTCTTC
>NA|TRBJ2-3|TRBV5-4|NA
CASSGASPLGTDTQYF
TGTGCCAGCAGCGGAGCTAGTCCTCTTGGCACAGATACGCAGTATTTT
>NA|TRBJ1-1|TRBV7-3|NA
CASSLSQGTEAFF
TGTGCCAGCAGCTTGAGTCAGGGGACTGAAGCTTTCTTT
>once|TRBJ2-3|TRBV2|TRBD2
CASRMGGGTDTQYF
TGTGCCAGCAGGATGGGGGGAGGGACAGATACGCAGTATTTT
>NA|TRBJ2-3|TRBV27|TRBD2
CASRRIAGWNTDTQYF
TGTGCCAGCAGGAGAATAGCGGGATGGAATACAGATACGCAGTATTTT
>NA|TRBJ1-1|TRBV6-1|TRBD1
CASSEEGDRVATEAFF
TGTGCCAGCAGCGAAGAGGGAGACAGGGTGGCCACTGAAGCTTTCTTT
>NA|TRBJ2-1|TRBV5-1|TRBD2
CASSTGLAANNEQFF
TGCGCCAGCAGCACGGGACTAGCGGCGAACAATGAGCAGTTCTTC
>NA|TRBJ2-1|TRBV27|NA
CASSLRAPSYNEQFF
TGTGCCAGCAGTTTAAGAGCGCCGTCCTACAATGAGCAGTTCTTC
>NA|TRBJ2-7|TRBV29-1|NA
CSVAQGNMGHEQYF
TGCAGCGTTGCGCAGGGGAATATGGGGCACGAGCAGTACTTC
>once|TRBJ2-3|TRBV19|NA
CASSIDQVGADTQYF
TGTGCCAGTAGTATAGATCAAGTTGGTGCGGATACGCAGTATTTT
>NA|TRBJ2-1|TRBV27|TRBD2
CASSLWAKGLAGGPFSYNEQFF
TGTGCCAGCAGTTTATGGGCCAAGGGGCTTGCGGGAGGGCCGTTTTCCTACAATGAGCAGTTCTTC
>NA|TRBJ1-1|TRBV5-1|TRBD1
CASSSGQGIAEAFF
TGCGCCAGCAGCTCGGGACAGGGGATCGCTGAAGCTTTCTTT
>NA|TRBJ2-7|TRBV18|NA
CASSPLDRGSSEQYF
TGTGCCAGCTCACCATTAGATAGGGGATCTTCCGAGCAGTACTTC
>NA|TRBJ2-1|TRBV2|TRBD2
CASRPTSDLYNEQFF
TGTGCCAGCAGACCCACTAGCGACCTCTACAATGAGCAGTTCTTC
>NA|TRBJ2-3|TRBV7-2|TRBD2
CASSSQATSGRTDTQYF
TGTGCCAGCAGCTCGCAGGCGACTAGCGGGAGAACAGATACGCAGTATTTT
>NA|TRBJ1-2|TRBV25-1|NA
CASSGQFYYGYTF
TGTGCCAGCAGCGGACAGTTCTACTATGGCTACACCTTC
>NA|TRBJ2-5|TRBV5-1|TRBD1
CASSSGTGGWETQYF
TGCGCCAGCAGCTCTGGGACAGGGGGTTGGGAGACCCAGTACTTC
>NA|TRBJ2-7|TRBV5-1|NA
CASTMGRSSYEQYF
TGCGCCAGCACCATGGGGCGAAGCTCCTACGAGCAGTACTTC
>NA|TRBJ2-2|TRBV19|TRBD1
CATLDRGRTGELFF
TGTGCCACTTTGGACAGGGGGCGAACCGGGGAGCTGTTTTTT
>few|TRBJ1-4|TRBV11-2|TRBD1
CASSRSTGGHEKLFF
TGTGCCAGCAGCCGTTCGACAGGGGGCCATGAAAAACTGTTTTTT
>NA|TRBJ2-3|TRBV5-1|TRBD2
CASSLPSGASTDTQYF
TGCGCCAGCAGCTTGCCTAGCGGGGCTAGCACAGATACGCAGTATTTT
>once|TRBJ2-3|TRBV2|TRBD2
CASGASGVPDTQYF
TGTGCCAGCGGGGCTAGCGGTGTTCCAGATACGCAGTATTTT
>NA|TRBJ2-1|TRBV16|NA
CASSQSEAEYNEQFF
TGTGCCAGCAGCCAATCGGAAGCGGAGTACAATGAGCAGTTCTTC
>NA|TRBJ1-1|TRBV14|TRBD1
CASSMGTGLNTEAFF
TGTGCCAGCAGCATGGGGACAGGTCTGAACACTGAAGCTTTCTTT